A single sample is the source of the 7 T cell receptor beta chains below, sequenced in a study of blood T cell repertoires in COVID-19. The data were produced by immunoSEQ multiplex PCR, yet TCRdb's version contains in-frame clones alone and is incomplete. The sample yields fewer than 500,000 clones, around 86% seen once. Specimen: peripheral blood. The source is a woman in her twenties or thirties with active or convalescent COVID-19.

This chain links TRBV27 with TRBJ2-5; tentative D call: TRBD1 (6 bases). Germline V gene lookup returns CDR1 MNHEY and CDR2 SMNVEV (reference sequence). CDR3 length: 16 amino acids. V was pared by 5 bases and J by 7 bases, with 23 bases between. CDR3 residues: CASSPARTGNSGTQYF. DNA of the CDR3: TGTGCCAGCAGTCCCGCCCGTACAGGGAATTCTGGGACCCAGTACTTC.

The gene calls are TRBV27 and TRBJ2-1; weak D call: TRBD2 (6 bases). V lost 7 bases and J lost 2, with 18 bases in between. The CDR3 consists of 16 residues. In germline, CDR1 is MNHEY, CDR2 SMNVEV (reference sequence). This chain's CDR3 is CASTLNGEATYNEQFF. CDR3 DNA: TGTGCCAGCACACTAAACGGGGAGGCAACCTACAATGAGCAGTTCTTC.

The chain employs TRBV10-3 and TRBJ2-7; 10 nucleotides match TRBD2. V was clipped by 0 bases and J by 0 bases; unmatched bases: 5. The V gene's germline CDR1 is ENHRY and CDR2 SYGVKD. The CDR3 has 17 amino acids. This chain's CDR3 is CAISESIAGGTSYEQYF. CDR3 sequence (DNA): TGTGCCATCAGTGAGTCGATAGCGGGAGGTACCTCCTACGAGCAGTACTTC.

The genes are TRBV11-2 and TRBJ2-7, with D hard to call. With 2 bases removed from V and 0 bases from J, the gap between germline ends came to 14 bases. CDR3 size: 16 residues. Germline CDR1 SGHAT, CDR2 FQNNGV. The CDR3 DNA is TGTGCCAGCAGCTTAAGTAGTGCATCAAGCTCCTACGAGCAGTACTTC. Amino acid sequence: CASSLSSASSSYEQYF.

The chain links TRBV5-6 to TRBJ2-2, with 10 bases aligning to TRBD1. Germline V gene data show CDR1 as SGHDT and CDR2 as YYEEEE. The J segment lost 1 base and the V segment lost 1 base, leaving 10 bases of the junction unmatched. The CDR3 contains 19 residues. CDR3 DNA sequence: TGTGCCAGCAGCTTGAACCGGGACAGGGGTTTTCTGAACACCGGGGAGCTGTTTTTT. Translated: CASSLNRDRGFLNTGELFF.

CDR3 amino acids: CASGLVVGPGNPYEQYF. CDR3 DNA sequence: TGTGCTAGTGGTTTGGTGGTGGGCCCGGGAAATCCATACGAGCAGTACTTC. The V and J genes are TRBV12-5 and TRBJ2-7; possibly TRBD2 for D (5 bases). The CDR3 has 17 amino acids. Germline assignment: CDR1 LGHNT and CDR2 FRNRAP. The germline V and J ends were trimmed by 0 bases and 4 bases, with 19 bases remaining between them.

The gene calls are TRBV19 and TRBJ1-2; the match to TRBD1 covers 7 bases. CDR1 LNHDA and CDR2 SQIVND come from the germline V gene (reference sequence). CDR3 length: 13 residues. V gave up 5 bases and J gave up 7 bases; unmatched junction bases: 7. CDR3 nucleotide sequence: TGTGCCAGTAGTGCCGAATACAGGGGTGGCTACACCTTC. This codes for CASSAEYRGGYTF.